This TCR beta chain was identified in a study of HIV-infected children after antiretroviral therapy interruption. The treatment was: PENTA 11 planned treatment interruption arm or continuous ART arm. General study results and limits: After treatment interruption started, naive CD4+ CDR3 overlap across time points dropped.

As to this clonotype: Its antigen is as yet unknown.

The TCR library was built from RNA with a 3' RACE protocol and unique molecular identifiers. TCRdb itself ran the 3' RACE reads through MiXCR, one entry per CDR3 protein. This table holds 40,000 to 55,000 distinct CDR3 sequences, 4.3% found once. J lost 9 bases, V lost 0 bases, and 10 bases had no gene match. The CDR3 totals 16 residues. The germline V gene encodes CDR1 LGHNA and CDR2 YNFKEQ. Sequencing used CD45RA+ CD4+ T cells from PBMCs, pooled from several time points, obtained from a donor given antiretroviral therapy, either interrupted or continuous. This sample's subset: naive CD4+ CD45RA+ CD45RO- T cells. The clonotype originates from a pool of human donors with HIV. The genes are TRBV4-2 and TRBJ2-1, with 8 bases matching TRBD1. The CDR3 sequence: CASSQDFRGLSGEQFF. The CDR3 DNA follows: TGTGCCAGCAGCCAAGATTTCAGGGGGCTCTCGGGTGAGCAGTTCTTC.